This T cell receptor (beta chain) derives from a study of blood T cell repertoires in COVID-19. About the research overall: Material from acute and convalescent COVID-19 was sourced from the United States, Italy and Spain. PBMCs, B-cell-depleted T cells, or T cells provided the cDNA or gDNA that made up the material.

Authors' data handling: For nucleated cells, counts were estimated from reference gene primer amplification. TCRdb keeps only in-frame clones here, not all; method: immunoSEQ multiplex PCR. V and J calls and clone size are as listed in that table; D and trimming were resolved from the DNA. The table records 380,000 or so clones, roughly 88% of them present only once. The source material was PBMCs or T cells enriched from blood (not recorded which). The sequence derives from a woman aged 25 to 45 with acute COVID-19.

DNA of the CDR3: TGCGCCAGCAGCCGATCCGGGACAGGGCCCTACGAGCAGTACTTC. Amino acids: CASSRSGTGPYEQYF. The rearrangement uses TRBV4-1 and TRBJ2-7; TRBD1 agrees at 9 bases. The CDR3 extends over 15 amino acids. From germline, CDR1 is MGHRA and CDR2 YSYEKL. The J segment lost 2 bases and the V segment lost 4 bases, leaving 6 bases of the junction unmatched.